These 5 T cell receptor beta chains were all obtained from the same sample, sequenced in a study of graft-versus-host responses after intestinal transplantation. Method: immunoSEQ multiplex PCR; TCRdb's copy keeps in-frame clones and lacks some. The sample consists of fewer than 15,000 clones, 67% of them appearing once. The graft tissue was processed, and this released both intraepithelial and lamina propria lymphocytes. The sample in question was ileum tissue, obtained 650 to 700 days after intestinal transplantation. These receptors all come from a human patient who received an intestinal transplant, so some T cells may come from the graft donor.

This clone occurred a few times. This rearrangement joins TRBV5-6 to TRBJ2-1, with D possibly TRBD2 on 6 matching bases. Germline assignment: CDR1 SGHDT and CDR2 YYEEEE. V was trimmed by 0 bases and J by 1 base, leaving 8 bases between them. The CDR3 consists of 15 residues. The chain's CDR3 is CASSLGRESYNEQFF. Written as DNA, the CDR3 is TGTGCCAGCAGCTTGGGGCGGGAATCCTACAATGAGCAGTTCTTC.

The chain combines TRBV15 with TRBJ1-5; D perhaps matches TRBD1 (5 bases). V was shortened by 3 bases and J by 4 bases, with 19 bases between the two germline ends. The CDR3 has 17 amino acids. Germline values: CDR1 LNHNV, CDR2 YYDKDF (reference sequence). The CDR3 region is CATSSPKRGRPNQPQHF. The CDR3 nucleotides are TGTGCCACCAGCAGTCCAAAAAGGGGCCGGCCTAATCAGCCCCAGCATTTT.

The rearrangement uses TRBV11-3 and TRBJ2-2; 7 nucleotides line up with TRBD2. Germline V CDR1 and CDR2: SGHNT, YENEEA. This CDR3 comprises 15 residues. Trimming cost V 1 base and J 4 bases; bases outside gene matches: 3. The CDR3 here is CASSLVGGGTGELFF. DNA of the CDR3: TGTGCCAGCAGCTTAGTCGGCGGGGGCACCGGGGAGCTGTTTTTT. Full variable domain (rest looked up from reference TRBV11-3 and TRBJ2-2): EAGVVQSPRYKIIEKKQPVAFWCNPISGHNTLYWYLQNLGQGPELLIRYENEEAVDDSQLPKDRFSAERLKGVDSTLKIQPAELGDSAVYLCASSLVGGGTGELFFGEGSRLTVL.

This clone was seen a few times. The chain links TRBV7-2 to TRBJ2-2, with TRBD2 matching 7 bases. After removal of 4 bases from V and 7 bases from J, the junction contained 9 bases not matched to a gene. Looked up from germline, CDR1 is SGHTA and CDR2 is FQGNSA. CDR3 size: 15 residues. The CDR3 loop is CASSWQAGEHGELFF. Written as DNA, the CDR3 is TGTGCCAGCAGCTGGCAGGCGGGGGAACACGGGGAGCTGTTTTTT.

The chain couples TRBV19 to TRBJ2-1, with D tentatively TRBD2 (5 bases). Trimming left V 3 bases short and J 0 bases short, with 6 bases between. CDR3 length: 14 residues. CDR1 and CDR2 from the germline V gene are LNHDA and SQIVND (reference sequence). This CDR3 reads CASSIRGSYNEQFF. DNA of the CDR3: TGTGCCAGTAGTATTCGGGGCTCCTACAATGAGCAGTTCTTC. Variable domain in full (rest from reference TRBV19 and TRBJ2-1): DGGITQSPKYLFRKEGQNVTLSCEQNLNHDAMYWYRQDPGQGLRLIYYSQIVNDFQKGDIAEGYSVSREKKESFPLTVTSAQKNPTAFYLCASSIRGSYNEQFFGPGTRLTVL.